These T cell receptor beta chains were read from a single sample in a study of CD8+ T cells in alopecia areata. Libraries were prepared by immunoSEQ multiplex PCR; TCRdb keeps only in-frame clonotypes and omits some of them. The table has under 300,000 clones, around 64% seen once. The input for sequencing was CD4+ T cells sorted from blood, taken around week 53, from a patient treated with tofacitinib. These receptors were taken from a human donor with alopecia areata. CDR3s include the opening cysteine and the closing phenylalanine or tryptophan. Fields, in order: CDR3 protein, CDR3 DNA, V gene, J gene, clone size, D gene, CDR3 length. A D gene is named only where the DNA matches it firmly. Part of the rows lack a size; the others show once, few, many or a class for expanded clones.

CDR3 protein: CASSVGNLANYGYTF
CDR3 DNA: TGTGCCAGCAGCGTAGGAAATTTAGCTAACTATGGCTACACCTTC
V gene: TRBV9
J gene: TRBJ1-2
clone size: .
D gene: .
CDR3 length: 15

CDR3 protein: CASSAQGQTYEQYF
CDR3 DNA: TGCGCCAGCAGCGCACAGGGACAGACCTACGAGCAGTACTTC
V gene: TRBV5-1
J gene: TRBJ2-7
clone size: .
D gene: TRBD1
CDR3 length: 14

CDR3 protein: CASSVAREGLAYF
CDR3 DNA: TGTGCCAGCAGCGTAGCTCGCGAGGGGCTGGCGTACTTC
V gene: TRBV9
J gene: TRBJ2-4
clone size: .
D gene: .
CDR3 length: 13

CDR3 protein: CASSLGGQGYTF
CDR3 DNA: TGTGCCAGCAGCCTCGGGGGGCAAGGCTACACCTTC
V gene: TRBV5-4
J gene: TRBJ1-2
clone size: .
D gene: .
CDR3 length: 12

CDR3 protein: CAWSSRGDGYTF
CDR3 DNA: TGTGCCTGGAGTAGTAGGGGAGATGGCTACACCTTC
V gene: TRBV30
J gene: TRBJ1-2
clone size: .
D gene: .
CDR3 length: 12

CDR3 protein: CASSTNRGEKLFF
CDR3 DNA: TGTGCCAGCAGCACCAACAGGGGCGAAAAACTGTTTTTT
V gene: TRBV7-9
J gene: TRBJ1-4
clone size: few
D gene: TRBD1
CDR3 length: 13

CDR3 protein: CAISEWGTGSSGELFF
CDR3 DNA: TGTGCCATCAGTGAGTGGGGAACAGGTTCATCCGGGGAGCTGTTTTTT
V gene: TRBV10-3
J gene: TRBJ2-2
clone size: .
D gene: .
CDR3 length: 16

CDR3 protein: CASSQLGANYNEQFF
CDR3 DNA: TGTGCCAGCAGCCAGCTAGGGGCAAACTACAATGAGCAGTTCTTC
V gene: TRBV5-6
J gene: TRBJ2-1
clone size: .
D gene: .
CDR3 length: 15

CDR3 protein: CASSWTGGRNRYGYTF
CDR3 DNA: TGTGCCAGCAGTTGGACAGGGGGGCGGAACCGCTATGGCTACACCTTC
V gene: TRBV27
J gene: TRBJ1-2
clone size: .
D gene: TRBD1
CDR3 length: 16

CDR3 protein: CAWSEGSNSPLHF
CDR3 DNA: TGTGCCTGGAGTGAAGGGAGTAATTCACCCCTCCACTTT
V gene: TRBV30
J gene: TRBJ1-6
clone size: .
D gene: .
CDR3 length: 13

CDR3 protein: CAIGQIYGYTF
CDR3 DNA: TGTGCCATCGGACAGATCTATGGCTACACCTTC
V gene: TRBV6-1
J gene: TRBJ1-2
clone size: .
D gene: .
CDR3 length: 11

CDR3 protein: CSVVGTGTGNTIYF
CDR3 DNA: TGCAGCGTTGTGGGGACAGGGACTGGAAACACCATATATTTT
V gene: TRBV29-1
J gene: TRBJ1-3
clone size: .
D gene: TRBD1
CDR3 length: 14

CDR3 protein: CASSAGQGFLNEQFF
CDR3 DNA: TGCGCCAGCAGTGCGGGACAGGGCTTTTTAAATGAGCAGTTCTTC
V gene: TRBV10-2
J gene: TRBJ2-1
clone size: .
D gene: TRBD1
CDR3 length: 15

CDR3 protein: CAWSPGGPVETQYF
CDR3 DNA: TGTGCCTGGAGCCCGGGGGGGCCGGTTGAGACCCAGTACTTC
V gene: TRBV30
J gene: TRBJ2-5
clone size: .
D gene: TRBD2
CDR3 length: 14

CDR3 protein: CASRSVADNQPQHF
CDR3 DNA: TGTGCCAGTAGGTCGGTGGCGGACAATCAGCCCCAGCATTTT
V gene: TRBV19
J gene: TRBJ1-5
clone size: .
D gene: .
CDR3 length: 14

CDR3 protein: CASSLSQGAFMNTEAFF
CDR3 DNA: TGTGCCAGCAGCTTGTCCCAGGGGGCTTTTATGAACACTGAAGCTTTCTTT
V gene: TRBV5-6
J gene: TRBJ1-1
clone size: once
D gene: TRBD1
CDR3 length: 17

CDR3 protein: CASNRGHEQYF
CDR3 DNA: TGTGCCTCCAACCGGGGCCACGAGCAGTACTTC
V gene: TRBV6-5
J gene: TRBJ2-7
clone size: .
D gene: .
CDR3 length: 11

CDR3 protein: CASSVIAGGQRYEQYF
CDR3 DNA: TGTGCCAGCAGCGTGATAGCGGGGGGGCAAAGGTACGAGCAGTACTTC
V gene: TRBV7-2
J gene: TRBJ2-7
clone size: few
D gene: TRBD2
CDR3 length: 16

CDR3 protein: CSVFRDTEAFF
CDR3 DNA: TGCAGCGTTTTCCGGGACACTGAAGCTTTCTTT
V gene: TRBV29-1
J gene: TRBJ1-1
clone size: once
D gene: .
CDR3 length: 11

CDR3 protein: CASSRQRGEGTDTQYF
CDR3 DNA: TGTGCCAGCAGCCGACAGCGGGGGGAGGGAACAGATACGCAGTATTTT
V gene: TRBV4-2
J gene: TRBJ2-3
clone size: .
D gene: TRBD2
CDR3 length: 16

CDR3 protein: CASSLEGTPMGELFF
CDR3 DNA: TGTGCCAGCAGCCTTGAAGGGACCCCCATGGGGGAGCTGTTTTTT
V gene: TRBV9
J gene: TRBJ2-2
clone size: .
D gene: .
CDR3 length: 15

CDR3 protein: CSVCIGTVTDTQYF
CDR3 DNA: TGCAGCGTGTGCATCGGGACAGTCACAGATACGCAGTATTTT
V gene: TRBV29-1
J gene: TRBJ2-3
clone size: .
D gene: TRBD1
CDR3 length: 14

CDR3 protein: CASSLGEGKVGYTF
CDR3 DNA: TGCGCCAGCAGCTTGGGTGAGGGGAAAGTCGGCTACACCTTC
V gene: TRBV5-1
J gene: TRBJ1-2
clone size: .
D gene: .
CDR3 length: 14

CDR3 protein: CASSQAGEVGSSYNSPLHF
CDR3 DNA: TGTGCCAGCAGCCAAGCGGGGGAGGTTGGTAGCTCCTATAATTCACCCCTCCACTTT
V gene: TRBV14
J gene: TRBJ1-6
clone size: few
D gene: .
CDR3 length: 19

CDR3 protein: CSARDNKGFYF
CDR3 DNA: TGCAGTGCTAGAGATAATAAAGGTTTCTACTTC
V gene: TRBV20-1
J gene: TRBJ2-7
clone size: .
D gene: .
CDR3 length: 11

CDR3 protein: CASTEGGLQETQYF
CDR3 DNA: TGTGCCAGCACCGAGGGAGGTCTGCAAGAGACCCAGTACTTC
V gene: TRBV7-9
J gene: TRBJ2-5
clone size: once
D gene: .
CDR3 length: 14

CDR3 protein: CSVEMAVGNTIYF
CDR3 DNA: TGCAGCGTTGAGATGGCAGTCGGAAACACCATATATTTT
V gene: TRBV29-1
J gene: TRBJ1-3
clone size: .
D gene: .
CDR3 length: 13

CDR3 protein: CSVDAGRDTQYF
CDR3 DNA: TGCAGCGTTGATGCCGGACGAGATACGCAGTATTTT
V gene: TRBV29-1
J gene: TRBJ2-3
clone size: .
D gene: .
CDR3 length: 12

CDR3 protein: CAWKGGHSEAFF
CDR3 DNA: TGTGCCTGGAAAGGGGGGCATTCTGAAGCTTTCTTT
V gene: TRBV30
J gene: TRBJ1-1
clone size: once
D gene: .
CDR3 length: 12

CDR3 protein: CASSSGILSNQPQHF
CDR3 DNA: TGTGCCAGCTCTAGCGGAATATTGTCCAATCAGCCCCAGCATTTT
V gene: TRBV18
J gene: TRBJ1-5
clone size: few
D gene: .
CDR3 length: 15

CDR3 protein: CASSEWQTYEQYF
CDR3 DNA: TGTGCCAGCAGTGAGTGGCAGACCTACGAGCAGTACTTC
V gene: TRBV2
J gene: TRBJ2-7
clone size: .
D gene: .
CDR3 length: 13

CDR3 protein: CASRTYTDTQYF
CDR3 DNA: TGTGCCAGCAGGACGTACACAGATACGCAGTATTTT
V gene: TRBV2
J gene: TRBJ2-3
clone size: .
D gene: .
CDR3 length: 12

CDR3 protein: CASSYPRRETQYF
CDR3 DNA: TGTGCCAGCAGTTACCCACGGAGAGAGACCCAGTACTTC
V gene: TRBV6-6
J gene: TRBJ2-5
clone size: .
D gene: .
CDR3 length: 13

CDR3 protein: CASSLGSGLTYEQYF
CDR3 DNA: TGTGCCAGCAGCTTGGGTAGCGGGCTAACCTACGAGCAGTACTTC
V gene: TRBV5-6
J gene: TRBJ2-7
clone size: .
D gene: TRBD2
CDR3 length: 15

CDR3 protein: CSVEVAGGSTDTQYF
CDR3 DNA: TGCAGCGTTGAAGTGGCAGGGGGTAGCACAGATACGCAGTATTTT
V gene: TRBV29-1
J gene: TRBJ2-3
clone size: .
D gene: TRBD1
CDR3 length: 15

CDR3 protein: CSVCVQFGIEAFF
CDR3 DNA: TGCAGCGTTTGCGTTCAATTTGGGATTGAAGCTTTCTTT
V gene: TRBV29-1
J gene: TRBJ1-1
clone size: .
D gene: .
CDR3 length: 13

CDR3 protein: CASRGSSYEQYF
CDR3 DNA: TGTGCCAGCAGAGGGAGCTCCTACGAGCAGTACTTC
V gene: TRBV25-1
J gene: TRBJ2-7
clone size: once
D gene: .
CDR3 length: 12

CDR3 protein: CASSLTPAGVGETQYF
CDR3 DNA: TGTGCCAGCAGCTTAACTCCCGCGGGGGTGGGAGAGACCCAGTACTTC
V gene: TRBV7-6
J gene: TRBJ2-5
clone size: .
D gene: TRBD2
CDR3 length: 16

CDR3 protein: CAISGQGDYGYTF
CDR3 DNA: TGTGCCATCAGTGGACAGGGCGACTATGGCTACACCTTC
V gene: TRBV10-3
J gene: TRBJ1-2
clone size: .
D gene: TRBD1
CDR3 length: 13

CDR3 protein: CAWRRDTQYF
CDR3 DNA: TGTGCCTGGAGAAGGGATACGCAGTATTTT
V gene: TRBV30
J gene: TRBJ2-3
clone size: few
D gene: .
CDR3 length: 10

CDR3 protein: CSVEGTIYNEQFF
CDR3 DNA: TGCAGCGTTGAGGGGACTATCTACAATGAGCAGTTCTTC
V gene: TRBV29-1
J gene: TRBJ2-1
clone size: few
D gene: TRBD2
CDR3 length: 13

CDR3 protein: CSAGLLNTGELFF
CDR3 DNA: TGCAGCGCCGGGCTCCTTAACACCGGGGAGCTGTTTTTT
V gene: TRBV29-1
J gene: TRBJ2-2
clone size: .
D gene: .
CDR3 length: 13

CDR3 protein: CSVGDKAYEQYF
CDR3 DNA: TGCAGCGTTGGGGACAAGGCCTACGAGCAGTACTTC
V gene: TRBV29-1
J gene: TRBJ2-7
clone size: .
D gene: .
CDR3 length: 12

CDR3 protein: CAWTKANYGYTF
CDR3 DNA: TGTGCCTGGACTAAGGCGAACTATGGCTACACCTTC
V gene: TRBV30
J gene: TRBJ1-2
clone size: .
D gene: .
CDR3 length: 12

CDR3 protein: CAWSTGISGNTIYF
CDR3 DNA: TGTGCCTGGTCTACAGGAATTTCTGGAAACACCATATATTTT
V gene: TRBV30
J gene: TRBJ1-3
clone size: .
D gene: .
CDR3 length: 14

CDR3 protein: CSAPSRGPGYEQYF
CDR3 DNA: TGCAGCGCTCCATCAAGGGGGCCAGGGTACGAGCAGTACTTC
V gene: TRBV29-1
J gene: TRBJ2-7
clone size: few
D gene: TRBD1
CDR3 length: 14

CDR3 protein: CASSQVLDAGTGRSPLHF
CDR3 DNA: TGCGCCAGCAGCCAAGTTTTGGACGCCGGGACAGGCCGGTCACCCCTCCACTTT
V gene: TRBV4-1
J gene: TRBJ1-6
clone size: .
D gene: TRBD1
CDR3 length: 18

CDR3 protein: CSHGGFGTEAFF
CDR3 DNA: TGCAGTCACGGAGGGTTTGGGACTGAAGCTTTCTTT
V gene: TRBV29-1
J gene: TRBJ1-1
clone size: .
D gene: .
CDR3 length: 12

CDR3 protein: CAFGLAISGETQYF
CDR3 DNA: TGTGCCTTCGGACTAGCAATTTCGGGAGAGACCCAGTACTTC
V gene: TRBV30
J gene: TRBJ2-5
clone size: few
D gene: TRBD2
CDR3 length: 14

CDR3 protein: CSVAGLNTEAFF
CDR3 DNA: TGCAGCGTTGCAGGGCTGAACACTGAAGCTTTCTTT
V gene: TRBV29-1
J gene: TRBJ1-1
clone size: few
D gene: .
CDR3 length: 12

CDR3 protein: CASSLDGQRTDTQYF
CDR3 DNA: TGTGCCAGCAGCTTAGATGGCCAGCGCACAGATACGCAGTATTTT
V gene: TRBV7-9
J gene: TRBJ2-3
clone size: .
D gene: .
CDR3 length: 15

CDR3 protein: CASSPSDPKNIQYF
CDR3 DNA: TGTGCCAGCAGCCCCTCGGATCCCAAAAACATTCAGTACTTC
V gene: TRBV7-2
J gene: TRBJ2-4
clone size: .
D gene: .
CDR3 length: 14

CDR3 protein: CSVQRGFSYEQYF
CDR3 DNA: TGCAGCGTTCAAAGGGGTTTTTCCTACGAGCAGTACTTC
V gene: TRBV29-1
J gene: TRBJ2-7
clone size: few
D gene: .
CDR3 length: 13

CDR3 protein: CASSIRDSYNEQFF
CDR3 DNA: TGTGCCAGTAGTATCCGGGACAGCTACAATGAGCAGTTCTTC
V gene: TRBV19
J gene: TRBJ2-1
clone size: .
D gene: TRBD1
CDR3 length: 14

CDR3 protein: CASSFPPSGGLDEQFF
CDR3 DNA: TGTGCCAGCAGTTTCCCTCCCAGCGGGGGATTGGATGAGCAGTTCTTC
V gene: TRBV27
J gene: TRBJ2-1
clone size: .
D gene: TRBD2
CDR3 length: 16

CDR3 protein: CAWSVLPWVDTQYF
CDR3 DNA: TGTGCCTGGAGTGTACTCCCCTGGGTGGATACGCAGTATTTT
V gene: TRBV30
J gene: TRBJ2-3
clone size: few
D gene: .
CDR3 length: 14

CDR3 protein: CSVGQSSTDTQYF
CDR3 DNA: TGCAGCGTTGGACAGAGTAGCACAGATACGCAGTATTTT
V gene: TRBV29-1
J gene: TRBJ2-3
clone size: once
D gene: .
CDR3 length: 13

CDR3 protein: CAWSSRHSNQPQHF
CDR3 DNA: TGTGCCTGGAGTAGCAGGCATAGCAATCAGCCCCAGCATTTT
V gene: TRBV30
J gene: TRBJ1-5
clone size: once
D gene: .
CDR3 length: 14

CDR3 protein: CACSGTDVRNTEAFF
CDR3 DNA: TGTGCCTGTTCCGGGACAGACGTGAGGAACACTGAAGCTTTCTTT
V gene: TRBV30
J gene: TRBJ1-1
clone size: .
D gene: TRBD1
CDR3 length: 15